One sample yielded the 25 T cell receptor beta chains listed below, sequenced in a study of blood T cells in healthy people across ages. Through a sample-barcoded 5' primer and a J-beta primer mix, a second PCR was run for about 7 to 12 cycles. One entry per CDR3 protein, called by TCRdb with MiXCR from the 5' RACE reads. The profile shows roughly 1.9 million distinct CDR3 sequences, about two fifths of them singletons. Sequencing was done on a sample of blood. The origin of the receptors is a human donor in good health.

CDR3 in DNA: TGTGCCAGCAGTGTGATCCCCGAGACCCAGTACTTC. Translated, it gives CASSVIPETQYF. The chain joins TRBV6-1 to TRBJ2-5; D gene ambiguous. CDR1 is MNHNS, CDR2 SASEGT, per germline. This CDR3 is built from 12 residues. Trimming pared 4 bases from V and 5 bases from J, leaving 8 bases between.

This chain joins TRBV20-1 and TRBJ2-7, with a weak D call TRBD1 (6 bases). V shed 5 bases and J shed 1 base, with 18 bases lying between them. Germline V lookup: CDR1 DFQATT, CDR2 SNEGSKA (reference sequence). The CDR3 sequence is 15 residues long. The CDR3 loop is CSAGPRQEWSYEQYF. CDR3 DNA sequence: TGCAGTGCTGGGCCCCGACAGGAATGGTCCTACGAGCAGTACTTC.

The chain carries TRBV18 and TRBJ2-5; 10 bases align to TRBD1. CDR3 length: 15 residues. Trimming cost V 6 bases and J 3 bases; bases outside gene matches: 7. Germline V gives CDR1 KGHSH, CDR2 LQKENI. The CDR3 is CASSTTTGGKETQYF. CDR3 in DNA: TGTGCCAGCTCCACGACGACAGGGGGCAAAGAGACCCAGTACTTC.

Comments on this clonotype: An end of the junction does not agree with germline; a read error may underlie this. This chain joins TRBV6-1 and TRBJ2-7; 14 bases match TRBD2. The CDR3 loop spans 18 amino acids. CDR1 and CDR2 (germline): MNHNS, SASEGT. For the CDR3, the DNA is TGTGCCAACAGTCTTGGGACTAGCGGGGGTTTAGTCTGGTACGAGCAGTACTTC. This sequence encodes CANSLGTSGGLVWYEQYF.

This clonotype appeared a single time. This sequence joins TRBV21-1 and TRBJ2-4; the D segment call TRBD1 is taken from the table without a DNA check. The assigned J gene may be wrong: the sequence end matches TRBJ2-7 better. TRBV21-1 is tagged as a pseudogene. The CDR3 has 18 residues. The CDR3 DNA follows: TGTGCCAGCAGCCCGTGGGTCATGGACAACGGAGAATCCTACGAGCAGTACTTC. Translating gives CASSPWVMDNGESYEQYF.

About this clonotype: The missing conserved phenylalanine or tryptophan at the end of this CDR3 makes a read error likely. V gene TRBV7-7 combines with J gene TRBJ2-1; D uncertain. Germline loops: CDR1 SSHAT, CDR2 FNYEAQ (reference sequence). This CDR3 contains 16 residues. CDR3 bases: TGTGCTAGCAGCTTTAGCCCCAAGAGCTCCTACAATGAGCAGTTCGTC. Protein product: CASSFSPKSSYNEQFV.

This clonotype came up once. CDR3 sequence reads: CASSALLGMGRQETQYF. Here the CDR3 DNA reads TGTGCCAGCAGTGCCCTGTTGGGGATGGGAAGGCAAGAGACCCAGTACTTC. This chain links TRBV25-1 with TRBJ2-5; D unresolved. CDR1 is MGHDK, CDR2 SYGVNS, per germline. V lost 4 bases, J lost 2 bases, and 20 bases lay in between. The CDR3 is 17 residues long.

This clonotype has just a few counts. J is TRBJ1-2 and V is TRBV29-1; unclear D gene. V was cut by 2 bases and J by 7 bases, with 14 bases left in between. Per the germline V gene, CDR1 is SQVTM and CDR2 is ANQGSEA. The CDR3 sequence is 13 residues long. In DNA form, the CDR3 reads TGCAGCGTTGAATACATAAATCTAGGTGGCTACACCTTC. It encodes CSVEYINLGGYTF.

CDR3 sequence: CASSQLTSGGSGKNEQYF. Here the CDR3 DNA reads TGTGCCAGCAGCCAACTTACTAGCGGGGGGTCGGGGAAGAATGAGCAGTACTTC. This sequence joins TRBV14 and TRBJ2-5; TRBD2 agrees at 12 bases. V was pared by 2 bases and J by 11 bases, with 18 bases of the junction left unmatched. The CDR3 runs 18 residues. The germline V gene encodes CDR1 SGHDN and CDR2 FVKESK.

This rearrangement joins TRBV6-2 or TRBV6-3 to TRBJ2-4; 7 nucleotides line up with TRBD1. The end of the DNA aligns better with TRBJ2-7, so the J call may be wrong. The germline gives CDR1 MNHEY, CDR2 SVGEGT. This CDR3 region has 13 residues. CDR3 bases: TGTGCCAGCACCTCGACAGGGAATTACGAGCAGTACTTC. It specifies CASTSTGNYEQYF.

The genes are TRBV30 and TRBJ2-4; TRBD2 is a possible D gene (5 bases). This CDR3 comprises 13 residues. Trimming shortened V by 1 base and J by 4 bases, and 8 bases separated the two germline ends. CDR1 and CDR2 (germline): GTSNPN, SVGIG (reference sequence). CDR3: CAWSDGVKNIQYF. Here the CDR3 DNA reads TGTGCCTGGAGTGACGGGGTAAAAAACATTCAGTACTTC.

The V call is TRBV7-2, the J call TRBJ2-5; 9 nucleotides agree with TRBD2. V dropped 5 bases and J dropped 2; count of bases not matched to a gene: 12. CDR3 length: 17 amino acids. The germline CDR1 and CDR2 sequences are SGHTA and FQGNSA. CDR3 sequence: CASSVGVGLAGQETQYF. CDR3 DNA: TGTGCCAGCAGCGTAGGGGTTGGCCTAGCGGGACAAGAGACCCAGTACTTC.

The chain carries TRBV20-1 and TRBJ2-5; the match to TRBD1 covers 8 bases. V dropped 3 bases and J dropped 4; count of bases not matched to a gene: 7. The germline V gene encodes CDR1 DFQATT and CDR2 SNEGSKA (reference sequence). The CDR3 covers 14 residues. CDR3 bases: TGCAGTGCTAGTCGTGACAGGGGTCGAGAGACCCAGTACTTC. This gives the protein CSASRDRGRETQYF.

The chain employs TRBV5-6 and TRBJ1-2, with 7 bases aligning to TRBD1. CDR3 length: 17 residues. Trimming cost V 0 bases and J 4 bases; bases outside gene matches: 12. Per the germline V gene, CDR1 is SGHDT and CDR2 is YYEEEE. The CDR3 spells CASSLGQGVYGIYGYTF. Written as DNA, the CDR3 is TGTGCCAGCAGCTTGGGACAGGGCGTTTATGGAATCTATGGCTACACCTTC.

The chain combines TRBV29-1 with TRBJ2-5, with D unclear. Deletions cut 5 bases from V and 5 bases from J, with 15 bases between. The germline V gene has CDR1 SQVTM and CDR2 ANQGSEA. This CDR3 contains 13 residues. The CDR3 reads CSVSGKVPETQYF. The CDR3 DNA reads as TGCAGCGTTAGTGGTAAGGTCCCGGAGACCCAGTACTTC.

This chain connects TRBV20-1 to TRBJ2-5, with D maybe TRBD2 (6 bases). CDR3 length: 13 residues. Trimming took 5 bases from V and 4 from J, leaving 14 bases between them. Germline-derived CDR1 and CDR2 are DFQATT and SNEGSKA (reference sequence). CDR3 bases: TGCAGTGCTGTACTAGCCGGGGTAGAGACCCAGTACTTC. The encoded protein is CSAVLAGVETQYF.

This clonotype came up a few times. The rearrangement joins TRBV5-1 to TRBJ2-5; 7 bases map to TRBD1. Unmatched junction bases numbered 14, after V lost 4 bases and J lost 8 bases. Germline V gene data show CDR1 as SGHRS and CDR2 as YFSETQ. The CDR3 runs to 15 residues. In DNA, the CDR3 is TGCGCCAGCAGCGTGAACGGACAGGACATAGACACCCAGTACTTC. Protein sequence: CASSVNGQDIDTQYF.

The chain employs TRBV29-1 and TRBJ2-1, with D possibly called TRBD1 or TRBD2 (5 bases each). The CDR3 covers 14 residues. Germline V gene data show CDR1 as SQVTM and CDR2 as ANQGSEA. With 3 bases removed from V and 3 bases from J, the gap between germline ends came to 12 bases. The CDR3 here is CSVDRDGLYNEQFF. CDR3 coding DNA: TGCAGCGTTGATCGGGACGGGCTCTACAATGAGCAGTTCTTC.

As regards this clonotype: Sequence at one end of the junction differs from germline and may be a read error. The gene calls are TRBV2 and TRBJ1-2; D is unresolved. The germline gives CDR1 SNHLY, CDR2 FYNNEI. The CDR3 consists of 15 residues. CDR3 nucleotide sequence: TGTGCCGGCAGTGGAACAGTAGAAACTAACTATGGCTACACCTTC. Translating it yields CAGSGTVETNYGYTF.

The table lists this clonotype with a few counts. This rearrangement joins TRBV12-3 or TRBV12-4 to TRBJ2-1, with a tentative D call TRBD1 (6 bases). V was pared by 3 bases and J by 8 bases, with 14 bases between. The CDR3 is made up of 14 amino acids. The chain's CDR3 is CASSFTPGADEQFF. The CDR3 coding sequence is TGTGCCAGCAGTTTTACCCCAGGGGCGGATGAGCAGTTCTTC.

V is TRBV6-5 and J is TRBJ2-7, with D perhaps TRBD1 or TRBD2 (5 bases each). V was shortened by 2 bases and J by 2 bases, with 13 bases between the two germline ends. This CDR3 has 15 amino acids. Per germline, CDR1 MNHEY and CDR2 SVGAGI. The CDR3 nucleotides read TGTGCCAGCAGTTACCAGGGACGGCTACCCTACGAGCAGTACTTC. This gives the protein CASSYQGRLPYEQYF.

This chain joins TRBV20-1 and TRBJ1-4; D unclear. The V gene lost 1 base and the J gene lost 8 bases, with 14 bases spanning the gap. The CDR3 totals 14 residues. In germline, CDR1 is DFQATT, CDR2 SNEGSKA (reference sequence). CDR3 nucleotide sequence: TGCAGTGCTAGAGGAGAGGGCGTCATCGAAAAACTGTTTTTT. It is translated as CSARGEGVIEKLFF.

This clonotype has a handful of counts. This chain links TRBV29-1 with TRBJ2-7; tentatively, D is TRBD2 (5 bases). CDR3 size: 13 residues. With 6 bases removed from V and 5 bases from J, the gap between germline ends came to 17 bases. Germline values: CDR1 SQVTM, CDR2 ANQGSEA. CDR3 amino acids: CSVVSGILDEQYF. DNA of the CDR3: TGCAGCGTCGTCTCGGGGATCCTGGACGAGCAGTACTTC.

This clonotype was picked up a small number of times. The V gene is TRBV20-1, the J gene TRBJ1-2; D is unresolved. The V gene lost 0 bases and the J gene lost 6 bases, with 11 bases spanning the gap. The germline gives CDR1 DFQATT, CDR2 SNEGSKA (reference sequence). The CDR3 sequence is 13 residues long. CDR3 residues: CSARETIGNGYTF. In DNA, the CDR3 is TGCAGTGCTAGAGAAACTATAGGGAATGGCTACACCTTC.

On this clonotype itself: The junction departs from germline at one end; a sequencing error may be responsible. The rearrangement joins TRBV9 to TRBJ2-1, with D perhaps matching TRBD2 (7 bases). Germline values: CDR1 SGDLS, CDR2 YYNGEE. The CDR3 loop spans 15 amino acids. CDR3 protein: CASNVERGGLNEQFF. In DNA form, the CDR3 reads TGTGCCAGCAACGTAGAGAGGGGGGGCCTGAATGAGCAGTTCTTC.